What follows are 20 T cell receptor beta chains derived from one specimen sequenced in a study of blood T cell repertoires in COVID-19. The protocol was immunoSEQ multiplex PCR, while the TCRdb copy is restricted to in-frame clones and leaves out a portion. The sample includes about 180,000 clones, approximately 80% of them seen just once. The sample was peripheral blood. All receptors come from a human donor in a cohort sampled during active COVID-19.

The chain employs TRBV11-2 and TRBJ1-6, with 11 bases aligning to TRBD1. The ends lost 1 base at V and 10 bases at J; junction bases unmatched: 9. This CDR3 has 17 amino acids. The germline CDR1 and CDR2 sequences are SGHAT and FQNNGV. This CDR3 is CASSLASSGDRGSPLHF. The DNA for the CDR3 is TGTGCCAGCAGCTTAGCATCCTCGGGGGACAGGGGGTCACCCCTCCACTTT.

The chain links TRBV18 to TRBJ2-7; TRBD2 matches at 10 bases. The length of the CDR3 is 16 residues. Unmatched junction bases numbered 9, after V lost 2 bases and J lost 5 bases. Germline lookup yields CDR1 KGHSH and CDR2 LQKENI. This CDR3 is CASSPVSGRAANEQYF. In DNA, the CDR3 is TGTGCCAGCTCACCAGTAAGCGGGAGGGCTGCCAACGAGCAGTACTTC. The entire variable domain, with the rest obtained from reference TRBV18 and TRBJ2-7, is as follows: NAGVMQNPRHLVRRRGQEARLRCSPMKGHSHVYWYRQLPEEGLKFMVYLQKENIIDESGMPKERFSAEFPKEGPSILRIQQVVRGDSAAYFCASSPVSGRAANEQYFGPGTRLTVT.

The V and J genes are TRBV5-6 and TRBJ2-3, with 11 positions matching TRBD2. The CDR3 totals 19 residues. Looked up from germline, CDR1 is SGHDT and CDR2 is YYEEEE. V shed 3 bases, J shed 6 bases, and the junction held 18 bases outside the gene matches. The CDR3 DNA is TGTGCCAGCAGCTCATGGACTAGCGGGTACCCCCAAGGTGCGGATACGCAGTATTTT. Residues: CASSSWTSGYPQGADTQYF.

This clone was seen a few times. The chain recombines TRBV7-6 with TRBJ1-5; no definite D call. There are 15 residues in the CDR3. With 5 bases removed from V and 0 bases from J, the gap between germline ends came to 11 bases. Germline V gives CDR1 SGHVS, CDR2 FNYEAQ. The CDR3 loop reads CASSPGIYSNQPQHF. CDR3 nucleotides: TGTGCCAGCAGCCCAGGCATTTATAGCAATCAGCCCCAGCATTTT.

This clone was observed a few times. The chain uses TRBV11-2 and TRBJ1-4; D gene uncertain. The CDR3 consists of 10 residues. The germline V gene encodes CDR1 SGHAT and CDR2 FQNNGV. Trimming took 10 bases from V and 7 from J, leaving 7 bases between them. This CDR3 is CAIGREKLFF. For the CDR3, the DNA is TGTGCCATCGGTCGTGAAAAACTGTTTTTT.

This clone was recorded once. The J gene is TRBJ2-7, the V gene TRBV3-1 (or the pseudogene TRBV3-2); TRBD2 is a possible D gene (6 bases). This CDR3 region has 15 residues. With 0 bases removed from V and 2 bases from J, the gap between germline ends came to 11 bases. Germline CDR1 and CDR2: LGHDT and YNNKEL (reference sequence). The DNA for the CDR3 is TGTGCCAGCAGCCAAGATATGCGGGGACCCTACGAGCAGTACTTC. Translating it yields CASSQDMRGPYEQYF.

The CDR3 DNA follows: TGTGCCAGCAGCTTAGGGGACAGGGGGCTTCCGACCCAAGAGACCCAGTACTTC. This gives the protein CASSLGDRGLPTQETQYF. The J gene is TRBJ2-5, the V gene TRBV11-3, with 12 bases that match TRBD1. CDR1 SGHNT and CDR2 YENEEA come from the germline V gene. CDR3 length equals 18 residues. J gave up 1 base and V 1 base, and 7 bases lay outside the gene matches.

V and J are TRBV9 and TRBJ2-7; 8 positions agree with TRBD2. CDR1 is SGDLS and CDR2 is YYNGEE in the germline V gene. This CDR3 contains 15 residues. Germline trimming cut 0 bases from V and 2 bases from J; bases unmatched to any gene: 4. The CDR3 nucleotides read TGTGCCAGCAGCGTAGCGGGGGGGGATACCTACGAGCAGTACTTC. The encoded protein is CASSVAGGDTYEQYF.

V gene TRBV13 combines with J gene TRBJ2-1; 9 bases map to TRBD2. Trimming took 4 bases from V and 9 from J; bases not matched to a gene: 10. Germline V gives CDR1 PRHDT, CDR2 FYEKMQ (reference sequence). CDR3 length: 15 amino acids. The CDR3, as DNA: TGTGCCAGCAGCTACGTAGCGGGAGATTATGGTGAGCAGTTCTTC. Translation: CASSYVAGDYGEQFF.

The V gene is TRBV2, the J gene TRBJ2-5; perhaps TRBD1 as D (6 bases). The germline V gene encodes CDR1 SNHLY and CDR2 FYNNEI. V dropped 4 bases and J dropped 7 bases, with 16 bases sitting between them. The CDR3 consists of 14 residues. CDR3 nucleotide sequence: TGTGCCAGCAGTGCTACTCAGGGGTCCGGGACCCAGTACTTC. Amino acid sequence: CASSATQGSGTQYF.

The CDR3 region has the DNA TGTGCCAGCAGTCTTATAGAAGGGACGGAGAGGGGGAATTCACCGCATTTT. Translating it yields CASSLIEGTERGNSPHF. The rearrangement links TRBV6-6 to TRBJ1-5, with a weak D call TRBD1 (6 bases). The length of the CDR3 is 17 residues. CDR1 and CDR2 (germline): MNHNY, SVGAGI (reference sequence). Trimming pared 5 bases from V and 15 bases from J, leaving 32 bases between.

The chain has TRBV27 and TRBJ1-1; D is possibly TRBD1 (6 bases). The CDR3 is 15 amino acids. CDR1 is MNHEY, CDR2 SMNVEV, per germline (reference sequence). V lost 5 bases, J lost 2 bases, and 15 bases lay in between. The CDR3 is CASSNIRGSNTEAFF. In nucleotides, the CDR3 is TGTGCCAGCAGTAACATCAGGGGATCCAACACTGAAGCTTTCTTT.

The CDR3 nucleotides read TGTGCCAGCAGCTTGATATCTGGCAGGGGCGGAGAGCAGTACTTC. Translated, it gives CASSLISGRGGEQYF. This chain connects TRBV5-4 to TRBJ2-7, with a weak D call TRBD1 (6 bases). V shed 1 base and J shed 7 bases, with 18 bases lying between them. The germline gives CDR1 SGHNT, CDR2 YYREEE (reference sequence). CDR3 size: 15 residues. The variable domain in full, completed from reference TRBV5-4 and TRBJ2-7, reads ETGVTQSPTHLIKTRGQQVTLRCSSQSGHNTVSWYQQALGQGPQFIFQYYREEENGRGNFPPRFSGLQFPNYSSELNVNALELDDSALYLCASSLISGRGGEQYFGPGTRLTVT.

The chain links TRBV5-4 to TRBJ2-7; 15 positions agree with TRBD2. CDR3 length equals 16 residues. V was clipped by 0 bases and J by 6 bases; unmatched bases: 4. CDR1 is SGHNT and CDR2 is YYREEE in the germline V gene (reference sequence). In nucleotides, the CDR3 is TGTGCCAGCAGCTTGGACGGACTAGCGGGGGGGTCCGAGCAGTACTTC. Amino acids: CASSLDGLAGGSEQYF.

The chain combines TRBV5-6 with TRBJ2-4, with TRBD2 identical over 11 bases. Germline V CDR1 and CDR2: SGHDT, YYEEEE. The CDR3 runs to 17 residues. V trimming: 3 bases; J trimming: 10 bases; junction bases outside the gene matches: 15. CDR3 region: CASSYTGTSGYQRIQYF. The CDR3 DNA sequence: TGTGCCAGCAGCTACACCGGGACTAGCGGATACCAAAGGATTCAGTACTTC.

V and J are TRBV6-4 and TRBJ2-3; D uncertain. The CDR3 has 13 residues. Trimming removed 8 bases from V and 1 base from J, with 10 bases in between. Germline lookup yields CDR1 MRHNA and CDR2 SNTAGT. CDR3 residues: CASSIAGTDTQYF. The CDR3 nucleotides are TGTGCCAGCTCCATAGCAGGCACAGATACGCAGTATTTT.

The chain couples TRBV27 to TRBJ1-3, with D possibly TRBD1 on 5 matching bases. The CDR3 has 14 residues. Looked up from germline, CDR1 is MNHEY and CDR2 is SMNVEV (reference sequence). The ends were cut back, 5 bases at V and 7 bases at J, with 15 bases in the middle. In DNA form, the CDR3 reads TGTGCCAGCAGTCTCCGATCCGGGGGGAACACCATATATTTT. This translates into CASSLRSGGNTIYF.

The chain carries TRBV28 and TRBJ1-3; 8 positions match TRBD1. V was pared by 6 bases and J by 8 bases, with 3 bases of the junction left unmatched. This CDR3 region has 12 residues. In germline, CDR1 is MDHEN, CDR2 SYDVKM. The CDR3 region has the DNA TGTGCCAGCAGGATACAGGGGGACACCATATATTTT. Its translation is CASRIQGDTIYF.

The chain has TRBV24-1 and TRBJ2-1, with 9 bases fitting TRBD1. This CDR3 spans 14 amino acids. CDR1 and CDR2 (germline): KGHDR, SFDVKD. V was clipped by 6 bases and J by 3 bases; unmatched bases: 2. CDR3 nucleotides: TGTGCCACCAGTCGGACAGGGGACTACAATGAGCAGTTCTTC. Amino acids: CATSRTGDYNEQFF.

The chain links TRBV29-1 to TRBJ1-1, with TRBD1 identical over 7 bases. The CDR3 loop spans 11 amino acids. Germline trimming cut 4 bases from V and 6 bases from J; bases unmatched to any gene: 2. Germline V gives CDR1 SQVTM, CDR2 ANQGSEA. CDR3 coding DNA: TGCAGCGTTGGCGGGACAGCTGAAGCTTTCTTT. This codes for CSVGGTAEAFF. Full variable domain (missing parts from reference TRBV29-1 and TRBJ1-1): SAVISQKPSRDICQRGTSLTIQCQVDSQVTMMFWYRQQPGQSLTLIATANQGSEATYESGFVIDKFPISRPNLTFSTLTVSNMSPEDSSIYLCSVGGTAEAFFGQGTRLTVV.